The T cell receptor beta chain described here comes from a study of cytomegalovirus exposure and HLA in healthy donors. Study results and caveats: It was reportedly the case that the classifier diagnosed cytomegalovirus status with high specificity and sensitivity. The majority of TCR sequences were rare, yet some public TCRs appeared in many donors.

Germline V CDR1 and CDR2: MNHEY, SMNVEV (reference sequence). Germline trimming cut 5 bases from V and 0 bases from J; bases unmatched to any gene: 15. The CDR3 runs to 20 residues. Generated by immunoSEQ multiplex PCR, the TCRdb table keeps only in-frame clones and is missing some. Among approximately 270,000 clones listed, 90% were seen once. On this clone itself: The antigen is not known.

The TCR sequence derives from a woman aged 18-29 years in good health and CMV-seronegative. J is TRBJ2-3 and V is TRBV27, with TRBD2 identical over 12 bases. The sequenced material came from PBMCs. CDR3 amino acids: CASSNRLAGAHITSTDTQYF. DNA for the CDR3: TGTGCCAGCAGTAACAGACTAGCGGGGGCCCATATCACTAGCACAGATACGCAGTATTTT.